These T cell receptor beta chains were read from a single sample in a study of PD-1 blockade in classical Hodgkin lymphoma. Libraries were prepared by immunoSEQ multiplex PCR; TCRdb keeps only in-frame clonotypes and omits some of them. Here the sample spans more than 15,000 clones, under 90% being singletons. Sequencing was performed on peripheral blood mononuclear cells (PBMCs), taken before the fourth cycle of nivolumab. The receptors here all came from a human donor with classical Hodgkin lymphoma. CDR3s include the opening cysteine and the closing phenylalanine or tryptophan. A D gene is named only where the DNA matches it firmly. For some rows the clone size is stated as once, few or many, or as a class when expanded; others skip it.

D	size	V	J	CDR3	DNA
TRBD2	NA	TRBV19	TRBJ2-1	CASSKGTSVMREQFF	TGTGCCAGTAGTAAAGGGACTAGCGTAATGAGGGAGCAGTTCTTC
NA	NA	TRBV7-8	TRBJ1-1	CASSLGGRSTEAFF	TGTGCCAGCAGCTTAGGGGGTAGGTCCACTGAAGCTTTCTTT
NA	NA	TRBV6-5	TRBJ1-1	CASYLGQLYFEAFF	TGTGCCTCATACCTCGGACAGCTTTACTTTGAAGCTTTCTTT
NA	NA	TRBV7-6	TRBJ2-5	CASSLAVAIQETQYF	TGTGCCAGCAGCTTAGCGGTAGCGATTCAAGAGACCCAGTACTTC
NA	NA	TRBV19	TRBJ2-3	CASSAGLSTDTQYF	TGTGCCAGTAGTGCAGGGCTTAGCACAGATACGCAGTATTTT
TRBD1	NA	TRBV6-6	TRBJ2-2	CASKGQVDTGELFF	TGTGCCAGCAAAGGACAGGTGGACACCGGGGAGCTGTTTTTT
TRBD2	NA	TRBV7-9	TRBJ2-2	CASSITGYAGGTGELFF	TGTGCCAGCAGCATCACAGGATACGCGGGAGGCACCGGGGAGCTGTTTTTT
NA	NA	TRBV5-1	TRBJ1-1	CASSGGLNTEAFF	TGCGCCAGCAGCGGTGGATTGAACACTGAAGCTTTCTTT
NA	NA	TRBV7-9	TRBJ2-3	CASSLVKGTDTQYF	TGTGCCAGCAGCTTAGTGAAGGGCACAGATACGCAGTATTTT
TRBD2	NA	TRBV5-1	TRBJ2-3	CASSAGTSGGADTQYF	TGCGCCAGCAGCGCTGGGACTAGCGGGGGGGCGGATACGCAGTATTTT
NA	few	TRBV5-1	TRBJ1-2	CASSLAKSDYGYTF	TGCGCCAGCAGCTTGGCGAAGTCAGACTATGGCTACACCTTC
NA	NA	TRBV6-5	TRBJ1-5	CASRQQETSNQPQHF	TGTGCCAGCAGACAACAGGAGACTAGCAATCAGCCCCAGCATTTT
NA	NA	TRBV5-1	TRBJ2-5	CASTAGGVQETQYF	TGCGCCAGCACAGCTGGCGGGGTACAAGAGACCCAGTACTTC
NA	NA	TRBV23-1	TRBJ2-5	CASSRVPGTAETQYF	TGCGCCAGCAGTCGGGTTCCGGGAACAGCGGAGACCCAGTACTTC
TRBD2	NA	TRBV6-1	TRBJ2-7	CASAPGGIYEQYF	TGTGCCAGCGCCCCGGGGGGGATCTACGAGCAGTACTTC
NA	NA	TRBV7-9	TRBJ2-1	CASSLKRSSYNEQFF	TGTGCCAGCAGCTTAAAGCGCAGCTCCTACAATGAGCAGTTCTTC
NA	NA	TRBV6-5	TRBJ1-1	CASGYREAEAFF	TGTGCCAGCGGATACAGGGAGGCTGAAGCTTTCTTT
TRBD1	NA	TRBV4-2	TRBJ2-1	CASSQDRGSYNEQFF	TGTGCCAGCAGCCAAGACAGGGGGTCCTACAATGAGCAGTTCTTC
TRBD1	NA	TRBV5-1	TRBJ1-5	CASSLGTGGTQNQPQHF	TGCGCCAGCAGCTTGGGGACAGGGGGCACCCAAAATCAGCCCCAGCATTTT
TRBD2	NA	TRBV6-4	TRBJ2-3	CASSDSSGGADTQYF	TGTGCCAGCAGTGACTCTAGCGGGGGGGCAGATACGCAGTATTTT
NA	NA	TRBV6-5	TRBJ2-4	CASSPTQGNIQYF	TGTGCCAGCAGCCCCACCCAGGGAAACATTCAGTACTTC
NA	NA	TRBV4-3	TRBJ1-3	CASSHEFDLNMAGNTIYF	TGCGCCAGCAGCCATGAATTCGATCTGAATATGGCTGGAAACACCATATATTTT
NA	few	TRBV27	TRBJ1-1	CASRSGGTSNTEAFF	TGTGCCAGCAGGTCGGGCGGGACTTCGAACACTGAAGCTTTCTTT
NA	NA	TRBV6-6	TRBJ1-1	CASSYSKSQTEAFF	TGTGCCAGCAGTTACTCGAAGTCGCAGACTGAAGCTTTCTTT
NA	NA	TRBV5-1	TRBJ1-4	CASSLGSGSSNEKLFF	TGCGCCAGCAGCTTGGGTTCTGGCAGCTCCAATGAAAAACTGTTTTTT
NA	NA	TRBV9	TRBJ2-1	CASSVTVSHEQFF	TGTGCCAGCAGCGTGACCGTTAGCCATGAGCAGTTCTTC
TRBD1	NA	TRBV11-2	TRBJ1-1	CASSLDRGATEAFF	TGTGCCAGCAGCCTGGACAGGGGAGCCACTGAAGCTTTCTTT
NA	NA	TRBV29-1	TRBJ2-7	CSTLDNSYEQYF	TGCAGCACTCTGGACAACTCCTACGAGCAGTACTTC
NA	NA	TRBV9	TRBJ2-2	CASSVDAGELFF	TGTGCCAGCAGCGTAGACGCCGGGGAGCTGTTTTTT
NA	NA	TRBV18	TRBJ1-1	CASSPVWGGDTEAFF	TGTGCCAGCTCACCTGTGTGGGGTGGTGACACTGAAGCTTTCTTT
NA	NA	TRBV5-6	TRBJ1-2	CASSFPAVDNYGYTF	TGTGCCAGCAGCTTTCCGGCGGTTGATAACTATGGCTACACCTTC
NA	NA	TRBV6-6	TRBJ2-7	CAISMGLPGEQYF	TGTGCCATCTCGATGGGTCTTCCAGGGGAGCAGTACTTC
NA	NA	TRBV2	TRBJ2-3	CASSNAVTDTQYF	TGTGCCAGCAGTAATGCGGTAACAGATACGCAGTATTTT
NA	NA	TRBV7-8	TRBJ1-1	CASSFVRGGDTEAFF	TGTGCCAGCAGCTTCGTTCGGGGTGGGGACACTGAAGCTTTCTTT
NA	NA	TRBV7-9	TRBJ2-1	CASTRGNEQFF	TGTGCCAGCACGCGTGGGAATGAGCAGTTCTTC
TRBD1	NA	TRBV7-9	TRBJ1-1	CASSLGPGGTNTEAFF	TGTGCCAGCAGCTTAGGCCCAGGGGGAACGAACACTGAAGCTTTCTTT
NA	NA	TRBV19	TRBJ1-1	CASSIVGSKNTEAFF	TGTGCCAGTAGTATAGTCGGCAGTAAGAACACTGAAGCTTTCTTT
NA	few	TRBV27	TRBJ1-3	CASRPGGPGNTIYF	TGTGCCAGCAGGCCGGGGGGCCCTGGAAACACCATATATTTT
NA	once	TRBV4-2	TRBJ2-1	CASSQRIAVYNEQFF	TGTGCCAGCAGCCAAAGAATAGCGGTCTACAATGAGCAGTTCTTC
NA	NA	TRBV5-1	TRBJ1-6	CASSLDLENSPLHF	TGCGCCAGCAGCTTGGACCTGGAAAATTCACCCCTCCACTTT
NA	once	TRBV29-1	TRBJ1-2	CSVVDQGYGYTF	TGCAGCGTTGTGGACCAAGGCTATGGCTACACCTTC
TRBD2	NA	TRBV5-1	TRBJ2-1	CASSSRERGGYNEQFF	TGCGCCAGCAGCTCCAGAGAGCGGGGGGGGTACAATGAGCAGTTCTTC
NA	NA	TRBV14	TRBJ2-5	CASSQVQETQYF	TGTGCCAGCAGCCAGGTCCAAGAGACCCAGTACTTC
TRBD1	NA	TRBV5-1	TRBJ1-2	CASSYGQGGGYTF	TGCGCCAGCAGCTATGGACAGGGGGGCGGCTACACCTTC
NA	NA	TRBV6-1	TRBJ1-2	CASMPFGTNRYGYTF	TGTGCCAGCATGCCCTTCGGGACAAACCGTTATGGCTACACCTTC
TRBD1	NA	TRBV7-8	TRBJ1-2	CASSLAGQGFNYGYTF	TGTGCCAGCAGCTTAGCGGGACAGGGGTTTAACTATGGCTACACCTTC
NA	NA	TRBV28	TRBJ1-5	CASSSASLGGQPQHF	TGTGCCAGCAGTTCCGCCAGCTTAGGGGGTCAGCCCCAGCATTTT
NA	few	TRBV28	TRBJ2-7	CASSSSSLEQYF	TGTGCCAGCAGTTCTTCCTCCCTGGAGCAGTACTTC
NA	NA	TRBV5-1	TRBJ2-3	CASSFHSSTDTQYF	TGCGCCAGCAGCTTTCATTCTAGCACAGATACGCAGTATTTT
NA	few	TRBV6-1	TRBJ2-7	CASRDYQSSYEQYF	TGTGCCAGCAGGGACTATCAAAGCTCCTACGAGCAGTACTTC
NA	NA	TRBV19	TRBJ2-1	CASSMVGVYEQFF	TGTGCCAGTAGTATGGTCGGGGTCTATGAGCAGTTCTTC
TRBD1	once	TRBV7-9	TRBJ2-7	CASSLGQGAYEQYF	TGTGCCAGCAGCTTAGGACAGGGGGCCTACGAGCAGTACTTC
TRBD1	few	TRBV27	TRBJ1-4	CASAGQGAEKLFF	TGTGCCAGCGCCGGACAGGGGGCCGAAAAACTGTTTTTT